Listed below are T cell receptor beta chains from one sample, sequenced in a study of blood T cell repertoires in COVID-19. Here immunoSEQ multiplex PCR was the method, and the copy in TCRdb shows in-frame clones only, minus some. The sample consists of approximately 200,000 clones, around 75% of them appearing once. Sequences were obtained from peripheral blood. The receptors originated from a human donor in a cohort sampled during active COVID-19. Each CDR3 is given with its conserved first and last residue. The D gene is left open where the match is weak. Clone size is not always given. Where it is, it says once, few, many or a class for expanded clones.

clone size	V gene	D gene	J gene	CDR3 DNA	CDR3 protein
-	TRBV11-2	TRBD2	TRBJ2-7	TGTGCCAGCAGCCCTAGGGGAGGGAACCCCTACGAGCAGTACTTC	CASSPRGGNPYEQYF
-	TRBV7-9	TRBD2	TRBJ2-1	TGTGCCAGCAGCTCGGGACTAACGAATGAGCAGTTCTTC	CASSSGLTNEQFF
once	TRBV7-6	TRBD1	TRBJ1-3	TGTGCCAGCAGCCTTGACAGGGGGTCCGGAAACACCATATATTTT	CASSLDRGSGNTIYF
-	TRBV27	-	TRBJ1-5	TGTGCCAGCAGTTTTTCGGGCAATCAGCCCCAGCATTTT	CASSFSGNQPQHF
-	TRBV27	TRBD2	TRBJ2-1	TGTGCCAGCAGTTCCCCCGGGACTAGCGGAAAGAGGGGTATGGATGAGCAGTTCTTC	CASSSPGTSGKRGMDEQFF
-	TRBV28	TRBD2	TRBJ2-7	TGTGCCAGCAGGGCTAGCGGGACGAGCTCCTACGAGCAGTACTTC	CASRASGTSSYEQYF
-	TRBV7-2	-	TRBJ2-1	TGTGCCAGCAGATTTAGTGGGAGTTACAATGAGCAGTTCTTC	CASRFSGSYNEQFF
-	TRBV6-2/TRBV6-3	-	TRBJ2-7	TGTGCCAGCAGTTACTCGAAGCGAGCTAGAAGCTTTGGGGAGCAGTACTTC	CASSYSKRARSFGEQYF
-	TRBV5-1	-	TRBJ2-1	TGCGCCAGCAGGACACAGGGAGACAATGAGCAGTTCTTC	CASRTQGDNEQFF
-	TRBV2	-	TRBJ2-2	TGTGCCAGCAGGCGGACAAGGACCGGGGAGCTGTTTTTT	CASRRTRTGELFF
-	TRBV3-1/TRBV3-2	TRBD2	TRBJ2-7	TGTGCCAGCAGCCAATTTAGCGGGGCCTCCTACGAGCAGTACTTC	CASSQFSGASYEQYF
-	TRBV7-8	-	TRBJ2-7	TGTGCCAGCAGCTACAGGGTTGAGCAGTACTTC	CASSYRVEQYF
-	TRBV27	-	TRBJ2-1	TGTGCCAGCAGCTCTTCAGGGGCCGAGCAGTTCTTC	CASSSSGAEQFF
-	TRBV4-2	-	TRBJ2-3	TGTGCCAGCAGCCAAGAGCGGTACACAGATACGCAGTATTTT	CASSQERYTDTQYF
-	TRBV28	TRBD1	TRBJ1-4	TGTGCCAGCAGGAGGGGGCTGCAGGAAAAACTGTTTTTT	CASRRGLQEKLFF
-	TRBV19	TRBD2	TRBJ2-7	TGTGCCAGTAGTACCCTAGGACTAGCGGGAGAAGGGACCTACGAGCAGTACTTC	CASSTLGLAGEGTYEQYF
once	TRBV18	TRBD2	TRBJ2-7	TGTGCCAGCTCACCGGGACTAGCGGTCATCGGGACCTCCGGGGAGCAGTACTTC	CASSPGLAVIGTSGEQYF
-	TRBV21-1	-	TRBJ2-6	TGTGCCAGCAGCAGAGGGGACAGGGAGTACTATGGGCCCAACGTCCTGACTTTC	CASSRGDREYYGPNVLTF
-	TRBV4-1	-	TRBJ2-1	TGCGCCAGCAGCCTCTCGGGAGAGCAGTTCTTC	CASSLSGEQFF
-	TRBV7-9	-	TRBJ1-4	TGTGCCAGCAGCCTCCCGGTTGCCAAGTCAACTAATGAAAAACTGTTTTTT	CASSLPVAKSTNEKLFF